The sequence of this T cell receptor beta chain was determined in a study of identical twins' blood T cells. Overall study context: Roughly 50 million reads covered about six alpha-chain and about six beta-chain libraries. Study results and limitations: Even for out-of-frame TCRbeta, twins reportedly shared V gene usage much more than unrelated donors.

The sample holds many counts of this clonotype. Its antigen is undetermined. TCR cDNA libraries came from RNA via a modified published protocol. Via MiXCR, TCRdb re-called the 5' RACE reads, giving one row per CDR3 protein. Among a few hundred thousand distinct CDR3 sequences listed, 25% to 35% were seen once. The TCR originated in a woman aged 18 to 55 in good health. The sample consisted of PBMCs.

This chain's CDR3 is CASSGLAGSNEQFF. The CDR3 DNA reads TGTGCCAGCAGTGGACTAGCGGGGTCCAATGAGCAGTTCTTC. The chain is built from TRBV6-4 and TRBJ2-1; 11 bases line up with TRBD2. V gave up 4 bases and J gave up 6 bases; unmatched junction bases: 2. There are 14 residues in the CDR3. The germline V gene encodes CDR1 MRHNA and CDR2 SNTAGT.